These T cell receptor beta chains were read from a single sample in a study of cytomegalovirus exposure and HLA in healthy donors. The method was immunoSEQ multiplex PCR; TCRdb's version includes in-frame clones alone and lacks a portion of them. Among about 130,000 clones, approximately 79% were seen once, and the ten largest hold less than 5%. The sequencing sample was made of PBMCs. These TCRs come from a man aged 25-45 years in good health and CMV-seronegative. The CDR3 runs from the conserved cysteine through the conserved F or W. D genes are given only for firm matches. Only some rows state a clone size, as once, few, many or a class for expanded clones.

clone size | J gene | D gene | V gene | CDR3 protein | CDR3 DNA
. | TRBJ2-1 | TRBD2 | TRBV11-2 | CASSNLLAGGVEQFF | TGTGCCAGCAGCAATCTACTAGCGGGGGGGGTTGAGCAGTTCTTC
. | TRBJ1-1 | TRBD1 | TRBV7-9 | CSSSYSDRVGTEAFF | TGTTCCAGCAGCTATTCCGACAGGGTGGGCACTGAAGCTTTCTTT
. | TRBJ2-5 | TRBD1 | TRBV7-9 | CASSLGGQGGTQYF | TGTGCCAGCAGCTTAGGAGGACAGGGAGGGACCCAGTACTTC
. | TRBJ2-4 | . | TRBV10-2 | CASSVSLTSQDIQYF | TGCGCCAGCAGCGTGTCTCTTACTAGTCAGGACATTCAGTACTTC
once | TRBJ2-3 | . | TRBV5-1 | CASSSGGNTDTQYF | TGCGCCAGCAGCTCCGGGGGAAACACAGATACGCAGTATTTT
once | TRBJ1-2 | . | TRBV5-6 | CASSLGVSGLIFGYTF | TGTGCCAGCAGCTTGGGAGTTTCAGGGTTGATTTTTGGCTACACCTTC
. | TRBJ1-4 | TRBD1 | TRBV30 | CAWRTGTGGGSYF | TGTGCCTGGAGGACGGGGACAGGGGGGGGATCTTACTTT
. | TRBJ2-5 | . | TRBV7-9 | CASSFPLAWETQYF | TGTGCCAGCAGCTTCCCCCTAGCGTGGGAGACCCAGTACTTC
. | TRBJ1-4 | . | TRBV19 | CASTPAGDYGEKLFF | TGTGCCAGTACCCCGGCGGGGGATTACGGTGAAAAACTGTTTTTT
. | TRBJ1-1 | TRBD1 | TRBV7-2 | CASSSRQGMNTEAFF | TGTGCCAGCAGCAGCCGACAGGGCATGAACACTGAAGCTTTCTTT
once | TRBJ2-2 | TRBD1 | TRBV7-2 | CASSFQGANTGELFF | TGTGCCAGCAGCTTTCAGGGGGCGAACACCGGGGAGCTGTTTTTT
. | TRBJ2-5 | . | TRBV30 | CAWSPGETQYF | TGTGCCTGGAGCCCCGGGGAGACCCAGTACTTC
. | TRBJ1-6 | . | TRBV5-8 | CASTLREAIDSPLHF | TGTGCCAGCACCCTTCGAGAGGCCATAGACTCACCCCTCCACTTT
. | TRBJ2-7 | . | TRBV15 | CATSRDQDLDSYEQYF | TGTGCCACCAGCAGAGATCAGGATCTCGACAGCTACGAGCAGTACTTC
. | TRBJ2-1 | . | TRBV9 | CASTSDRATYNEQFF | TGTGCCAGCACTAGCGACAGGGCAACCTACAATGAGCAGTTCTTC
. | TRBJ1-1 | TRBD1 | TRBV18 | CASSPGQGYYEAFF | TGTGCCAGCTCACCGGGACAGGGTTATTATGAAGCTTTCTTT
. | TRBJ1-1 | TRBD1 | TRBV5-8 | CASRINRGQGTEAFF | TGTGCCAGCAGAATTAACAGGGGGCAGGGCACTGAAGCTTTCTTT
. | TRBJ1-2 | TRBD1 | TRBV29-1 | CSVYGQGAFNYGYTF | TGCAGCGTCTATGGACAGGGGGCTTTTAACTATGGCTACACCTTC
. | TRBJ1-2 | . | TRBV7-9 | CASSLVQEYGYTF | TGTGCCAGCAGCTTAGTACAGGAATATGGCTACACCTTC
. | TRBJ1-6 | TRBD1 | TRBV5-1 | CASSLGQGGSYNSPLHF | TGCGCCAGCAGCTTAGGACAGGGAGGATCCTATAATTCACCCCTCCACTTT
. | TRBJ2-5 | . | TRBV6-5 | CASSYQIQETQYF | TGTGCCAGCAGTTACCAGATCCAAGAGACCCAGTACTTC
few | TRBJ2-2 | . | TRBV2 | CASSDDSANTGELFF | TGTGCCAGCAGTGACGACAGTGCGAACACCGGGGAGCTGTTTTTT
. | TRBJ1-5 | . | TRBV19 | CASSMATANQPQHF | TGTGCCAGTAGTATGGCGACAGCTAATCAGCCCCAGCATTTT
few | TRBJ1-1 | TRBD1 | TRBV5-1 | CASSFWQGADTEAFF | TGCGCCAGCAGCTTTTGGCAGGGGGCGGACACTGAAGCTTTCTTT
. | TRBJ1-5 | . | TRBV28 | CASSFGQSGQPQHF | TGTGCCAGCAGTTTCGGACAGTCAGGACAGCCCCAGCATTTT
few | TRBJ1-6 | . | TRBV6-1 | CASSEIGGGGSPLHF | TGTGCCAGCAGTGAAATAGGGGGGGGAGGTTCACCCCTCCACTTT
. | TRBJ2-7 | TRBD2 | TRBV5-4 | CASSGRDGVYEQYF | TGTGCCAGCAGCGGGAGGGACGGGGTCTACGAGCAGTACTTC
. | TRBJ1-1 | . | TRBV5-1 | CASSLGVGTEAFF | TGCGCCAGCAGCTTGGGCGTTGGCACTGAAGCTTTCTTT
. | TRBJ2-1 | . | TRBV11-3 | CASSSSSHPQFF | TGTGCCAGCAGCTCGTCTAGCCATCCGCAGTTCTTC
. | TRBJ1-1 | . | TRBV5-4 | CASSFSRGRGSWNTEAFF | TGTGCCAGCAGCTTTAGCAGGGGCCGAGGGTCGTGGAACACTGAAGCTTTCTTT
. | TRBJ1-2 | TRBD1 | TRBV7-3 | CASSSFRTGSQYGYTF | TGTGCCAGCAGCTCCTTCCGGACAGGGTCCCAGTATGGCTACACCTTC
. | TRBJ2-2 | . | TRBV7-9 | CASSASEAGELFF | TGTGCCAGCAGCGCCTCCGAGGCCGGGGAGCTGTTTTTT
few | TRBJ1-3 | . | TRBV5-1 | CASSLAGVSLGNTIYF | TGCGCCAGCAGCTTGGCGGGGGTTTCCCTTGGAAACACCATATATTTT
. | TRBJ2-7 | . | TRBV21-1 | CARSSYEQYF | TGTGCCAGGAGCTCCTACGAGCAGTACTTC
. | TRBJ2-7 | TRBD1 | TRBV5-6 | CASSSDRGDEQYF | TGTGCCAGCAGCTCGGACAGGGGCGACGAGCAGTACTTC
. | TRBJ2-5 | TRBD2 | TRBV6-5 | CASSQTSAQETQYF | TGTGCCAGCAGCCAAACTAGCGCCCAAGAGACCCAGTACTTC
few | TRBJ1-5 | . | TRBV19 | CASSPGRPANQPQHF | TGTGCCAGTAGCCCGGGTCGGCCGGCCAATCAGCCCCAGCATTTT
. | TRBJ2-3 | . | TRBV28 | CASSDASEEDTQYF | TGTGCCAGCAGTGACGCTAGTGAGGAAGATACGCAGTATTTT
. | TRBJ2-7 | TRBD2 | TRBV6-1 | CASSGGLAGAAYEQYF | TGTGCCAGCAGTGGAGGACTAGCGGGGGCTGCCTACGAGCAGTACTTC
. | TRBJ2-3 | TRBD2 | TRBV7-2 | CASSPGLLEADTQYF | TGTGCCAGCAGCCCGGGACTATTGGAGGCAGATACGCAGTATTTT
. | TRBJ2-3 | TRBD2 | TRBV2 | CASSLYSGVDTQYF | TGTGCCAGCAGTTTGTATAGCGGGGTAGATACGCAGTATTTT
. | TRBJ2-5 | TRBD1 | TRBV5-1 | CASSLYTGGRETQYF | TGCGCCAGCAGCTTGTATACAGGGGGTCGGGAGACCCAGTACTTC
. | TRBJ1-1 | TRBD1 | TRBV29-1 | CSVQGVTEAFF | TGCAGCGTCCAGGGGGTCACTGAAGCTTTCTTT
. | TRBJ2-2 | . | TRBV19 | CASSTGGILTGELFF | TGTGCCAGTAGTACCGGAGGGATTCTCACCGGGGAGCTGTTTTTT
. | TRBJ2-7 | . | TRBV5-1 | CASSFGFVRGISYEQYF | TGCGCCAGCAGCTTCGGGTTTGTCAGGGGAATATCGTACGAGCAGTACTTC
. | TRBJ1-5 | . | TRBV19 | CASSPGGLRPQHF | TGTGCCAGTAGTCCCGGCGGCTTGCGGCCCCAGCATTTT
few | TRBJ2-1 | TRBD2 | TRBV4-2 | CASSQDASGGAWQFF | TGTGCCAGCAGCCAAGATGCTAGCGGGGGGGCCTGGCAGTTCTTC
. | TRBJ1-6 | TRBD1 | TRBV19 | CARVVPGDSHNSPLHF | TGTGCCAGAGTAGTTCCCGGGGACAGTCATAATTCACCCCTCCACTTT
. | TRBJ1-4 | . | TRBV7-8 | CASSLREKLFF | TGTGCCAGCAGCCTTCGGGAAAAACTGTTTTTT